Listed here are 18 T cell receptor beta chains from one sample, sequenced in a study of neurological immune-mediated disorders. One entry per CDR3 protein, called by TCRdb with MiXCR from the 5' RACE reads. Of 50,000 to 70,000 distinct CDR3 sequences in the sample, 4.5% were seen once. The sample consisted of PBMCs. Source of these receptors: a young man with multiple sclerosis.

This clonotype was recorded many times. This chain joins TRBV27 and TRBJ1-5; 8 positions match TRBD1. The J segment lost 4 bases and the V segment lost 6 bases, leaving 5 bases of the junction unmatched. CDR1 and CDR2 from the germline V gene are MNHEY and SMNVEV (reference sequence). This CDR3 contains 14 residues. The CDR3 sequence is CASRRTGSNQPQHF. CDR3 bases: TGTGCCAGCAGGCGGACAGGGTCGAATCAGCCCCAGCATTTT.

This clonotype was observed many times. The chain links TRBV5-6 to TRBJ1-1, with 10 nucleotides matching TRBD1. CDR1 is SGHDT and CDR2 is YYEEEE in the germline V gene. The CDR3 runs to 11 residues. CDR3 amino acids: CVWTGGTEAFF. As DNA, the CDR3 is TGTGTATGGACAGGGGGAACTGAAGCTTTCTTT. Full variable domain (missing parts from reference TRBV5-6 and TRBJ1-1): DAGVTQSPTHLIKTRGQQVTLRCSPKSGHDTVSWYQQALGQGPQFIFQYYEEEERQRGNFPDRFSGHQFPNYSSELNVNALLLGDSALYLCVWTGGTEAFFGQGTRLTVV.

This clonotype was picked up a small number of times. The rearrangement links TRBV12-3 or TRBV12-4 to TRBJ1-6; a weak D match, TRBD1 (6 bases). V was clipped by 5 bases and J by 9 bases, with 14 bases between them. The CDR3 covers 14 residues. The CDR3 sequence: CASSPTGVFSPLHF. The CDR3 coding sequence is TGTGCCAGCAGTCCGACAGGCGTGTTTTCACCCCTCCACTTT.

The gene calls are TRBV29-1 and TRBJ1-2, with a weak D call TRBD1 (5 bases). Germline values: CDR1 SQVTM, CDR2 ANQGSEA. V gave up 6 bases and J gave up 0 bases, with 17 bases separating them. The CDR3 consists of 15 residues. CDR3 DNA sequence: TGCAGCGTCGCCGGGGGGGATAGCTCTAACTATGGCTACACCTTC. Its translation is CSVAGGDSSNYGYTF.

Many counts were recorded for this clonotype. This chain links TRBV12-3 or TRBV12-4 with TRBJ2-5; tentative D call: TRBD1 (6 bases). This CDR3 has 14 amino acids. The V gene lost 5 bases and the J gene lost 5 bases, with 15 bases spanning the gap. The CDR3 loop reads CASSPSGGSETQYF. The CDR3 DNA follows: TGTGCCAGCAGTCCTTCTGGGGGCTCGGAGACCCAGTACTTC.

This clonotype was observed at least ten times. This chain joins TRBV5-1 and TRBJ2-7; 7 nucleotides line up with TRBD2. The CDR3 is 13 amino acids. Germline CDR1 reads SGHRS; CDR2 reads YFSETQ. Unmatched junction bases numbered 6, after V lost 5 bases and J lost 4 bases. The chain's CDR3 is CASRWEGTYEQYF. CDR3 sequence (DNA): TGCGCCAGCAGGTGGGAGGGCACATACGAGCAGTACTTC.

This clonotype was counted at least ten times. V and J are TRBV20-1 and TRBJ2-7; no firm D call. The CDR3 runs 14 residues. Germline-derived CDR1 and CDR2 are DFQATT and SNEGSKA (reference sequence). V shed 5 bases and J shed 2 bases, with 16 bases lying between them. The CDR3 DNA follows: TGCAGTGCTCCTCCCCAACGGGCCCCCTACGAGCAGTACTTC. Encoded protein: CSAPPQRAPYEQYF.

This clonotype was observed at least ten times. V and J are TRBV10-3 and TRBJ1-3; D gene unclear. Trimming stripped 6 bases from V and 0 bases from J, with 18 bases between. In germline, CDR1 is ENHRY, CDR2 SYGVKD. CDR3 length equals 17 residues. The CDR3 nucleotides read TGTGCCATCAGCCCCACCAAGGTCTACCACTCTGGAAACACCATATATTTT. This gives the protein CAISPTKVYHSGNTIYF.

This clonotype came up many times. The V gene is TRBV20-1, the J gene TRBJ2-3; weak D call: TRBD1 (6 bases). Trimming pared 7 bases from V and 0 bases from J, leaving 17 bases between. The V gene's germline CDR1 is DFQATT and CDR2 SNEGSKA (reference sequence). The CDR3 is 15 residues long. The CDR3 DNA is TGCAGTGTCGAAAACAGGGTAACTAGCACAGATACGCAGTATTTT. Protein product: CSVENRVTSTDTQYF.

The sample holds many counts of this clonotype. CDR3 region: CASSLGAGYNEQFF. The CDR3 DNA reads TGCGCCAGCAGCTTGGGTGCAGGTTACAATGAGCAGTTCTTC. The chain is built from TRBV5-1 and TRBJ2-1, with D unresolved. The CDR3 has 14 residues. V lost 0 bases to trimming and J lost 4 bases, with 8 bases between them. Per germline, CDR1 SGHRS and CDR2 YFSETQ.

This clonotype was observed at least ten times. This sequence joins TRBV10-3 and TRBJ2-7; the D gene could be TRBD1 or TRBD2 (6 bases each). The germline V and J ends were trimmed by 6 bases and 1 base, with 10 bases remaining between them. The CDR3 extends over 13 amino acids. Per the germline V gene, CDR1 is ENHRY and CDR2 is SYGVKD. The CDR3 nucleotides are TGTGCCATCAGGGAGGGGGTGTCCTACGAGCAGTACGTC. Residues: CAIREGVSYEQYV.

The gene calls are TRBV10-3 and TRBJ1-1, with a possible D match to TRBD1 (6 bases). V lost 6 bases to trimming and J lost 5 bases, with 13 bases between them. Germline CDR1 ENHRY, CDR2 SYGVKD. The CDR3 sequence is 13 residues long. The CDR3 DNA reads TGTGCCATCAGCGAATTTCAGGGGACTGAAGCTTTCTTT. It encodes CAISEFQGTEAFF.

This clonotype was observed at least ten times. The chain couples TRBV4-1 to TRBJ1-4; D is undetermined. Trimming stripped 3 bases from V and 0 bases from J, with 8 bases between. This CDR3 contains 15 residues. The germline V gene has CDR1 MGHRA and CDR2 YSYEKL. The CDR3 coding sequence is TGCGCCAGCAGCCAGGAACATGCAACTAATGAAAAACTGTTTTTT. This encodes CASSQEHATNEKLFF.

In this sample, this clonotype turned up a few times. The rearrangement links TRBV5-5 to TRBJ1-1; D uncertain. Germline CDR1 reads SGHKS; CDR2 reads YYEKEE (reference sequence). This CDR3 has 14 residues. Trimming took off 2 bases at V and 1 base at J, with 9 bases between the two ends. The CDR3 here is CASSFGPKNTEAFF. In DNA, the CDR3 is TGTGCCAGCAGCTTTGGACCGAAGAACACTGAAGCTTTCTTT.

This clonotype was detected many times. This chain uses TRBV3-1 with TRBJ1-6; D is possibly TRBD1 (6 bases). The CDR3 contains 16 residues. Germline V gene sequence: CDR1 LGHDT, CDR2 YNNKEL (reference sequence). V shed 0 bases and J shed 8 bases, with 14 bases lying between them. Here the CDR3 reads CASSQEGQGLYSPLHF. CDR3 nucleotide sequence: TGTGCCAGCAGCCAAGAGGGGCAGGGGCTCTATTCACCCCTCCACTTT. Together with reference TRBV3-1 and TRBJ1-6, the CDR3 gives the full variable domain: DTAVSQTPKYLVTQMGNDKSIKCEQNLGHDTMYWYKQDSKKFLKIMFSYNNKELIINETVPNRFSPKSPDKAHLNLHINSLELGDSAVYFCASSQEGQGLYSPLHFGNGTRLTVT.

This clonotype occurred many times. The gene calls are TRBV20-1 and TRBJ1-1, with TRBD1 matching over 8 bases. Trimming removed 4 bases from V and 7 bases from J; junction bases left unmatched: 5. There are 12 residues in the CDR3. Germline V gives CDR1 DFQATT, CDR2 SNEGSKA (reference sequence). The CDR3 region is CSANGQGHEAFF. As DNA, the CDR3 is TGCAGTGCTAACGGACAGGGTCATGAAGCTTTCTTT.

At least ten counts were recorded for this clonotype. The gene calls are TRBV6-5 and TRBJ1-2, with TRBD1 as a possible D gene (5 bases). V dropped 6 bases and J dropped 5 bases, with 19 bases sitting between them. The CDR3 totals 15 residues. CDR1 and CDR2 from the germline V gene are MNHEY and SVGAGI. CDR3 coding DNA: TGTGCCAGCAGCCCCCGGGACCTTCTCCTTTATGGCTACACCTTC. Its translation: CASSPRDLLLYGYTF.

This clonotype came up many times. The chain employs TRBV18 and TRBJ1-1; no clear D gene. V gave up 5 bases and J gave up 11 bases, with 12 bases separating them. The CDR3 runs to 11 residues. The V gene's germline CDR1 is KGHSH and CDR2 LQKENI. The CDR3 loop reads CASSWGDTAFF. The CDR3 DNA is TGTGCCAGCTCATGGGGAGATACGGCTTTCTTT.